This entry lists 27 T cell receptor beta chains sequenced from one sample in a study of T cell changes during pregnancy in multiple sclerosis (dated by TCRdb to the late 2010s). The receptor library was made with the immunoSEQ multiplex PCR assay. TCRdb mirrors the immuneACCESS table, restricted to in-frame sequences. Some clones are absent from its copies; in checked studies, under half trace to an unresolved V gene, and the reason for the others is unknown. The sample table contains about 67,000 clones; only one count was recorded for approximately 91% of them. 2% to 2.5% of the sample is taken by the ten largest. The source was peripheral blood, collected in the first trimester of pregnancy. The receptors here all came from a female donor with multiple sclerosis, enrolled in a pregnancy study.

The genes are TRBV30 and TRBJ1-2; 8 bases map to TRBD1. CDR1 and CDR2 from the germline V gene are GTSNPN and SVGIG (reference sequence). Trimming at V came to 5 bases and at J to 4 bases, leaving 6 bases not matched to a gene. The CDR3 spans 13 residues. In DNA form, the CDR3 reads TGTGCCTGGGGGCAGGGGGCAGGCTATGGCTACACCTTC. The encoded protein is CAWGQGAGYGYTF.

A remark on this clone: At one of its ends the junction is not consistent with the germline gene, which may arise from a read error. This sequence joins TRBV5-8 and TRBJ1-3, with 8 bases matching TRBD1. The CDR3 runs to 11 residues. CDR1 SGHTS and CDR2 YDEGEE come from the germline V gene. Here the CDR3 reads CASSLSGQAEF. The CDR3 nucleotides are TGTGCCAGCAGCCTGTCGGGACAGGCGGAATTT.

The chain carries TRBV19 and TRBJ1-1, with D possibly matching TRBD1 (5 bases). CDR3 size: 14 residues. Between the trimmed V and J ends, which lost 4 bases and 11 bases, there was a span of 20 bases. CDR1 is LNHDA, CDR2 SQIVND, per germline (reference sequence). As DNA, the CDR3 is TGTGCCAGTAGTACGCCCGACAGCCTTCTATCGGCTTTCTTT. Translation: CASSTPDSLLSAFF. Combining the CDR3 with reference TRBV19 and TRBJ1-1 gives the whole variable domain DGGITQSPKYLFRKEGQNVTLSCEQNLNHDAMYWYRQDPGQGLRLIYYSQIVNDFQKGDIAEGYSVSREKKESFPLTVTSAQKNPTAFYLCASSTPDSLLSAFFGQGTRLTVV.

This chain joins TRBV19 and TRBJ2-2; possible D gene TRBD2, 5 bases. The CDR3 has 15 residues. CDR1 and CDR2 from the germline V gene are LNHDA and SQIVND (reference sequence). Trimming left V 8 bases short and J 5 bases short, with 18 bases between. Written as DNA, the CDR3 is TGTGCCAGTCGCCCCGGGGATGAAGAAACCGGGGAGCTGTTTTTT. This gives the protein CASRPGDEETGELFF.

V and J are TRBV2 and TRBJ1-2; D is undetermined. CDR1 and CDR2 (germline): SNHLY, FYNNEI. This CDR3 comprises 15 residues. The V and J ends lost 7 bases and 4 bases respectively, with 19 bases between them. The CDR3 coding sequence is TGTGCCAGCACAAGAGTCGGAGAGGCGGGCTATGGCTACACCTTC. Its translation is CASTRVGEAGYGYTF.

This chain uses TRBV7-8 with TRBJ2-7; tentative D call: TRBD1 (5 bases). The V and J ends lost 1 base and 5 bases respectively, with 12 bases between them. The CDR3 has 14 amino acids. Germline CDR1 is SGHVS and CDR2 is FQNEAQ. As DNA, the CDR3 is TGTGCCAGCAGCTTAGGGAACAGGTTTGACGAGCAGTACTTC. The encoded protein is CASSLGNRFDEQYF.

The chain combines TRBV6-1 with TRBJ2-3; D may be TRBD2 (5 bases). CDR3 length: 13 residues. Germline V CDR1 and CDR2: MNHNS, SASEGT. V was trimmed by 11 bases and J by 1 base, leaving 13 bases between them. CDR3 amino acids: CASVAGGTDTQYF. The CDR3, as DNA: TGTGCCTCAGTCGCGGGTGGCACAGATACGCAGTATTTT.

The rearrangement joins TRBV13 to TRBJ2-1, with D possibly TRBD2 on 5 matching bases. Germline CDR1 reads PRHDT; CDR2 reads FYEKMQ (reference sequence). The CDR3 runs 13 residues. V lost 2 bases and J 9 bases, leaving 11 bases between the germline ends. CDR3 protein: CASSLSGWVEQFF. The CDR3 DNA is TGTGCCAGCAGCTTATCGGGGTGGGTTGAGCAGTTCTTC.

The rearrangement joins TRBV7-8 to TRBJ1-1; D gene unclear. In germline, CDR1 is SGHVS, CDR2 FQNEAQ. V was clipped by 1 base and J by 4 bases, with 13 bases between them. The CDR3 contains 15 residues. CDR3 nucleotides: TGTGCCAGCAGCTTAGGGCGGCCCAAAGTCACTGAAGCTTTCTTT. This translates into CASSLGRPKVTEAFF. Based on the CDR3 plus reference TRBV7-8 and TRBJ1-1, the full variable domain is GAGVSQSPRYKVAKRGQDVALRCDPISGHVSLFWYQQALGQGPEFLTYFQNEAQLDKSGLPSDRFFAERPEGSVSTLKIQRTQQEDSAVYLCASSLGRPKVTEAFFGQGTRLTVV.

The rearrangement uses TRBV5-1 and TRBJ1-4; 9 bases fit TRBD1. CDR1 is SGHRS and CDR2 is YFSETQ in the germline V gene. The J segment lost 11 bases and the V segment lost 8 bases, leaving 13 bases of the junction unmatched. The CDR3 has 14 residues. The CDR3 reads CASSLPGQGEKLFF. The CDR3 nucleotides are TGCGCCAGTTCCCTACCGGGACAGGGAGAGAAACTGTTTTTT.

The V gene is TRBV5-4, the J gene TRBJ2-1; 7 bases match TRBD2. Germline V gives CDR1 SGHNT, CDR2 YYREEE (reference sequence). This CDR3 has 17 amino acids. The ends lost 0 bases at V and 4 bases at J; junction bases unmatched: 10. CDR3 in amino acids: CASSLALGGSSYNEQFF. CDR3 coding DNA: TGTGCCAGCAGCTTGGCCCTAGGCGGGAGCTCTTACAATGAGCAGTTCTTC.

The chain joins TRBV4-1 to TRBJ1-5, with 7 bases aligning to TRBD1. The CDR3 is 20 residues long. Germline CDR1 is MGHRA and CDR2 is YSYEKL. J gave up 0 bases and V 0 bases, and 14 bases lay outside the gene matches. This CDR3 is CASSQDGRGTATYSNQPQHF. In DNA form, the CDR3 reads TGCGCCAGCAGCCAAGATGGTCGCGGGACAGCAACTTATAGCAATCAGCCCCAGCATTTT.

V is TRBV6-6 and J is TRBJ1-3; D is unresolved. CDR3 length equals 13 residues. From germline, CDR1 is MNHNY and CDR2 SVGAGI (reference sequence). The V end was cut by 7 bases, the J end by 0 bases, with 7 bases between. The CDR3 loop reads CASTEGSGNTIYF. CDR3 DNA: TGTGCCAGCACGGAGGGCTCTGGAAACACCATATATTTT.

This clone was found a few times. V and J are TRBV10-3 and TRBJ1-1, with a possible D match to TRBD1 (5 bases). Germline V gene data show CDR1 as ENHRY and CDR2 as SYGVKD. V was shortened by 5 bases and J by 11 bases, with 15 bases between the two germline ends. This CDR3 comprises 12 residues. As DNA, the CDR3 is TGTGCCATCAGTCCTCCGGCGGGGGAGGCTTTCTTT. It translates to CAISPPAGEAFF.

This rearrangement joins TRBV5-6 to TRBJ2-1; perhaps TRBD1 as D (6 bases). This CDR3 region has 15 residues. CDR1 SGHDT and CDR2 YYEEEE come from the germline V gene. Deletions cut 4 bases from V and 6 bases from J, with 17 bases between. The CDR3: CASSPWTRQANEQFF. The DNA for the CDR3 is TGTGCCAGCAGCCCTTGGACCAGACAGGCCAATGAGCAGTTCTTC.

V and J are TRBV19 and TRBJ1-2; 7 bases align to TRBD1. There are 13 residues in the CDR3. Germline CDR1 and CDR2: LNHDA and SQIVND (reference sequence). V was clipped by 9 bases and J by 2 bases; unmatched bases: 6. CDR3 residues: CASLGGRNYGYTF. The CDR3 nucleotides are TGTGCCAGCCTAGGGGGCCGAAACTATGGCTACACCTTC.

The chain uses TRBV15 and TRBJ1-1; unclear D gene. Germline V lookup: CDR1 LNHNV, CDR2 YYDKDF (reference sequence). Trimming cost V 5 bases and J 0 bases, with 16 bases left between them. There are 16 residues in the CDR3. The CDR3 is CATSSNGRGLNTEAFF. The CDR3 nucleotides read TGTGCCACCAGCTCCAACGGCCGGGGTCTGAACACTGAAGCTTTCTTT.

The CDR3: CASSQDGLAGPRRETQYF. In nucleotides, the CDR3 is TGCGCCAGCAGCCAAGATGGTCTAGCGGGGCCCAGGCGGGAGACCCAGTACTTC. The rearrangement uses TRBV4-1 and TRBJ2-5; 9 nucleotides agree with TRBD2. The CDR3 runs to 18 residues. V gave up 0 bases and J gave up 5 bases; unmatched junction bases: 13. The germline CDR1 and CDR2 sequences are MGHRA and YSYEKL.

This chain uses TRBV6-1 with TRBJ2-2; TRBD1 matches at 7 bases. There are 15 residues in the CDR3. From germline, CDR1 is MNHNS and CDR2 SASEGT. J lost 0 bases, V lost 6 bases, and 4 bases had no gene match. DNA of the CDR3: TGTGCCAGCAGCACTGACAGGGCGAACACCGGGGAGCTGTTTTTT. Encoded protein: CASSTDRANTGELFF.

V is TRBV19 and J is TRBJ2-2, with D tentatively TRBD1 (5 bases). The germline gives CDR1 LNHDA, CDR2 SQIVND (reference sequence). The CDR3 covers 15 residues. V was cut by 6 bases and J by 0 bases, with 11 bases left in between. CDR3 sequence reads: CASRRDRTNTGELFF. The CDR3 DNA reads TGTGCCAGTAGAAGAGACAGAACGAACACCGGGGAGCTGTTTTTT.

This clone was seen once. In DNA, the CDR3 is TGTGCCAGCGTGGGGGGACTCCTCTCCTACGAGCAGTACTTC. Amino acids: CASVGGLLSYEQYF. The chain combines TRBV2 with TRBJ2-5, with D tentatively TRBD2 (6 bases). The end of the DNA aligns better with TRBJ2-7, so the J call may be wrong. Germline V CDR1 and CDR2: SNHLY, FYNNEI. The CDR3 consists of 14 residues.

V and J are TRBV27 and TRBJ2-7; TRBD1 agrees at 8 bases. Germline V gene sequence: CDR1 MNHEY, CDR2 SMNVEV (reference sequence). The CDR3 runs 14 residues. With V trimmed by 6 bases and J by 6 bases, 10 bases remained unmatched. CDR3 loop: CASSPGQAIFEQYF. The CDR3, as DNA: TGTGCCAGCAGCCCGGGACAGGCGATCTTCGAGCAGTACTTC.

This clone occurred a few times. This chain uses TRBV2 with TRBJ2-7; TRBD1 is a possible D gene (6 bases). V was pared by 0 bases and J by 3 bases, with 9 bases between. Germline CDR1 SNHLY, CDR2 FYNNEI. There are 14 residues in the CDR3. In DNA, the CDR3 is TGTGCCAGCAGTGAAGCGTTGGGACACTACGAGCAGTACTTC. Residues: CASSEALGHYEQYF.

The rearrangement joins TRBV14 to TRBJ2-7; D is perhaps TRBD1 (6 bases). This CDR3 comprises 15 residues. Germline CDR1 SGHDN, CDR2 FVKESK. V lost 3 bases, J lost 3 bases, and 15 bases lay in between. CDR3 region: CASSQLTGLSYEQYF. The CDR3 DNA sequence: TGTGCCAGCAGCCAGTTGACAGGTCTTAGCTACGAGCAGTACTTC.

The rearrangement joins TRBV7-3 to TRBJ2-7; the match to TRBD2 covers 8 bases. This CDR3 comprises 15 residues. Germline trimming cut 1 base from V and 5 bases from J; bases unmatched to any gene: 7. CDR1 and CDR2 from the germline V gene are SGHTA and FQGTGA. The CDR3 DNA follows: TGTGCCAGCAGCTTAAACGGGGGGGGCGACCACGAGCAGTACTTC. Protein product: CASSLNGGGDHEQYF.

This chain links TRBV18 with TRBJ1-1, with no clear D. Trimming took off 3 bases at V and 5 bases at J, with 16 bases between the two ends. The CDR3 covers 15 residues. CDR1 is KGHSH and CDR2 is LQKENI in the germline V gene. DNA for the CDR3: TGTGCCAGCTCACCTTTAGAGGGAGCGAGGACTGAAGCTTTCTTT. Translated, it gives CASSPLEGARTEAFF.

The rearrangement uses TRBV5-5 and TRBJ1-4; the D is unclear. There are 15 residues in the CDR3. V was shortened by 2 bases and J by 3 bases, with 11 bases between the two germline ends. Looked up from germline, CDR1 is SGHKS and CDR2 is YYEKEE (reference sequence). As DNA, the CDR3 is TGTGCCAGCAGCTTTACGGGAGGTTCTAATGAAAAACTGTTTTTT. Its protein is CASSFTGGSNEKLFF.